This T cell receptor beta chain was found in a study of blood T cell repertoires in COVID-19. Study summary: COVID-19 samples from acute and convalescent phases originated in the United States, Italy and Spain. From T cells, B-cell-depleted T cells, or PBMCs came the material, which was cDNA or gDNA.

CDR1 is SGHRS and CDR2 is YFSETQ in the germline V gene. Trimming removed 0 bases from V and 6 bases from J; junction bases left unmatched: 5. The CDR3 loop spans 15 amino acids. Authors' processing steps: The authors estimated nucleated cell counts from reference gene primer amplification. The method was immunoSEQ multiplex PCR; TCRdb's version includes in-frame clones alone and lacks a portion of them. V and J calls and clone size are as listed in that table; D and trimming were resolved from the DNA. The sample lists around 51,000 clones, about 86% seen once, with about 4% in the top ten. This chain connects TRBV5-1 to TRBJ2-7; 11 bases agree with TRBD1. This clonotype originated in an elderly man with active COVID-19. The source material was peripheral blood. DNA of the CDR3: TGCGCCAGCAGCTTGGAAGGACAGGGGGCCGGCGAGCAGTACTTC. Its protein is CASSLEGQGAGEQYF.